This T cell receptor beta chain originates from a study of cytomegalovirus exposure and HLA in healthy donors. Study-wide context: Out of about 190 million T cells, an earlier analysis found roughly 110 million unique TCR beta sequences in total.

13 Jbeta primers and 60 Vbeta primers were used for the PCR. The assay was immunoSEQ multiplex PCR, and TCRdb's table has in-frame clones only and misses some. The table shows 75,000 to 80,000 clones, with around 81% occurring only once. Donors were ostensibly healthy at sampling, although undocumented immune exposures were probable. As for this clone: Antigen specificity is unknown.

General study points: The study labeled fewer than 200 TCR beta chains cytomegalovirus-associated.

The TCR sequence derives from a male donor in good health and CMV-seronegative. What was sequenced was PBMCs.

The CDR3 nucleotides read TGTGCCAGCAGCTTAGAGTATCGGGGGGCTAACACTGAAGCTTTCTTT. Amino acids: CASSLEYRGANTEAFF. The chain is built from TRBV5-6 and TRBJ1-1, with D possibly TRBD1 on 6 matching bases. Germline values: CDR1 SGHDT, CDR2 YYEEEE. Trimming cost V 2 bases and J 2 bases, with 16 bases left between them. This CDR3 has 16 amino acids.